This TCR beta chain was identified in a study of blood T cell repertoires in COVID-19. Enrolled during active infection, Seattle patients were then followed longitudinally. This CDR3 has 17 residues. The germline V gene has CDR1 MNHEY and CDR2 SVGEGT. Trimming pared 4 bases from V and 4 bases from J, leaving 22 bases between. Authors' data handling: Estimation of nucleated cell counts was performed using reference gene primer amplification. Produced via immunoSEQ multiplex PCR; TCRdb's table is partial and in-frame only. From that table come the V and J calls and clone size; the DNA was used to work out D and trimming. The sample holds about 300,000 clones, approximately 88% seen once.

The chain employs TRBV6-2 or TRBV6-3 and TRBJ2-5; possibly TRBD2 for D (6 bases). This sequence was found in a young woman with COVID-19, enrolled during active disease. Sequenced input: peripheral blood. The CDR3 reads CASSSIVGGRFRETQYF. CDR3 nucleotide sequence: TGTGCCAGCAGTTCCATCGTCGGGGGTCGGTTTAGAGAGACCCAGTACTTC.